This TCR beta chain was sequenced in a study of CXCR3-negative and CXCR3-positive naive CD8 T cells. Study conclusions and caveats: Diversity in memory CD8+ cells fell much lower than the comparably high levels seen in both naive subsets.

Looked up from germline, CDR1 is SGHTA and CDR2 is FQGNSA. This CDR3 has 17 residues. As concerns this clonotype: Its antigen is unknown.

Triplicates of over 250,000 cells were sorted from each CD8+ T cell subset. UMI-labeled TRB cDNA libraries were prepared by 5' RACE. TCRdb reprocessed the 5' RACE reads and reports one entry per CDR3 protein, with no DNA. Reported are more than 45,000 distinct CDR3 sequences; the ten largest clones contain roughly a quarter. Sequencing input: memory CD8+ T cells from blood. This TCR was recovered from a human donor in good health. Some clones in this sample may be carry-over from other donors' samples. J is TRBJ2-3 and V is TRBV7-2; TCRdb's D call, TRBD2, is unchecked because there is no DNA. The CDR3 protein is CASSLGVAGFKADTQYF.